The 20 T cell receptor beta chains presented below share a single source sample, sequenced in a study of metastatic and nonmetastatic thyroid tumors. TCRdb redid the clone calls on the PCR reads using MiXCR. In the table there are 20,000 to 30,000 clones, 25% to 30% of which are singletons. No treatment of any kind had been given to any patient before thyroid surgery. Sequencing used blood. The receptor source for this set is a female donor with papillary thyroid cancer or a benign thyroid nodule (not recorded which). Some clones in this sample may be carry-over from other donors' samples.

This clone is medium-sized (0.01 to 0.1%) in the sample. The J gene is TRBJ2-1, the V gene TRBV20-1; TRBD2 aligns across 8 bases. CDR1 is DFQATT and CDR2 is SNEGSKA in the germline V gene (reference sequence). The V and J ends lost 3 bases and 5 bases, in that order; junction bases with no gene match: 9. The CDR3 length is 15 residues. The CDR3 DNA follows: TGCAGTGCTAGCAGCACTAGCGGAGTAAACAATGAGCAGTTCTTC. Its protein product is CSASSTSGVNNEQFF.

The chain employs TRBV7-2 and TRBJ2-7, with D maybe TRBD1 (6 bases). Germline lookup yields CDR1 SGHTA and CDR2 FQGNSA. Trimming left V 8 bases short and J 5 bases short, with 7 bases between. This CDR3 has 10 residues. As DNA, the CDR3 is TGTGCCAGCGGGGGCGACGAGCAGTACTTC. Translating it yields CASGGDEQYF.

There are many counts of this clone. The chain employs TRBV3-1 and TRBJ1-5; the D is unclear. V was clipped by 3 bases and J by 6 bases, with 12 bases between them. The CDR3 has 14 residues. From germline, CDR1 is LGHDT and CDR2 YNNKEL (reference sequence). CDR3 bases: TGTGCCAGCAGCCACGGCGCCTCCGGTCAGCCCCAGCATTTT. Protein sequence: CASSHGASGQPQHF. Filled out from reference TRBV3-1 and TRBJ1-5, the complete variable domain reads DTAVSQTPKYLVTQMGNDKSIKCEQNLGHDTMYWYKQDSKKFLKIMFSYNNKELIINETVPNRFSPKSPDKAHLNLHINSLELGDSAVYFCASSHGASGQPQHFGDGTRLSIL.

J is TRBJ2-3 and V is TRBV24-1, with D unclear. Trimming took 2 bases from V and 6 from J, leaving 5 bases between them. Germline CDR1 is KGHDR and CDR2 is SFDVKD. The CDR3 spans 12 residues. The chain's CDR3 is CATSDWVDTQYF. The CDR3 coding sequence is TGTGCCACCAGTGATTGGGTGGATACGCAGTATTTT.

As regards this clone: At one boundary the junction diverges from the germline segment, which might be a read error. J is TRBJ2-5 and V is TRBV6-4; TRBD2 agrees at 8 bases. Germline CDR1 reads MRHNA; CDR2 reads SNTAGT. The CDR3 runs 14 residues. This CDR3 reads CASSYSGGRQTQYF. Written as DNA, the CDR3 is TGTGCCAGCAGTTACTCGGGGGGGCGACAGACCCAGTACTTC.

On this clone: The junction does not match germline at one end; this may be a read error. This rearrangement joins TRBV7-8 to TRBJ1-5; D unclear. The CDR3 covers 13 residues. Germline V gives CDR1 SGHVS, CDR2 FQNEAQ. Here the CDR3 reads CASSLDSNKPQHF. The CDR3 bases are TGTGCCAGCAGCTTAGACTCCAATAAGCCCCAGCATTTT.

This clone was detected many times. The gene calls are TRBV27 and TRBJ2-6; no clear D gene. CDR3 length equals 15 residues. V lost 1 base and J 2 bases, leaving 6 bases between the germline ends. Per the germline V gene, CDR1 is MNHEY and CDR2 is SMNVEV (reference sequence). CDR3 in amino acids: CASSLFKTGANVLTF. The DNA of the CDR3 is TGTGCCAGCAGTTTATTCAAGACTGGGGCCAACGTCCTGACTTTC. The full variable domain, completed using reference TRBV27 and TRBJ2-6, is EAQVTQNPRYLITVTGKKLTVTCSQNMNHEYMSWYRQDPGLGLRQIYYSMNVEVTDKGDVPEGYKVSRKEKRNFPLILESPSPNQTSLYFCASSLFKTGANVLTFGAGSRLTVL.

This rearrangement joins TRBV7-9 to TRBJ2-7; the match to TRBD2 covers 7 bases. The germline V gene encodes CDR1 SEHNR and CDR2 FQNEAQ (reference sequence). The CDR3 covers 14 residues. V was clipped by 7 bases and J by 1 base; unmatched bases: 7. The DNA for the CDR3 is TGTGCCAGCATCTCGGGACTATCGTCCTACGAGCAGTACTTC. It yields the protein CASISGLSSYEQYF. Full variable domain (outside the CDR3, taken from reference TRBV7-9 and TRBJ2-7): DTGVSQNPRHKITKRGQNVTFRCDPISEHNRLYWYRQTLGQGPEFLTYFQNEAQLEKSRLLSDRFSAERPKGSFSTLEIQRTEQGDSAMYLCASISGLSSYEQYFGPGTRLTVT.

The chain joins TRBV20-1 to TRBJ1-1; the D gene is possibly TRBD1 (5 bases). The CDR3 is 15 residues long. The ends were cut back, 2 bases at V and 1 base at J, with 14 bases in the middle. Germline V gives CDR1 DFQATT, CDR2 SNEGSKA (reference sequence). The DNA of the CDR3 is TGCAGTGCTAGAACCCCCCGGGGCGGGAACACTGAAGCTTTCTTT. Amino acid sequence: CSARTPRGGNTEAFF.

This clone is medium-sized (0.01 to 0.1%) by share. V is TRBV6-1 and J is TRBJ2-1; maybe TRBD1 (5 bases). Per the germline V gene, CDR1 is MNHNS and CDR2 is SASEGT. Trimming shortened V by 6 bases and J by 4 bases, and 16 bases separated the two germline ends. The CDR3 is 15 amino acids. The CDR3 DNA reads TGTGCCAGCAGCTCACAGGACCTTGGGTACAATGAGCAGTTCTTC. Its translation: CASSSQDLGYNEQFF.

This clone occurred many times. The V gene is TRBV7-3, the J gene TRBJ1-2; D gene ambiguous. The CDR3 contains 13 residues. The V end lost 5 bases, the J end lost 1 base, and 8 bases lay between the germline ends. Germline lookup yields CDR1 SGHTA and CDR2 FQGTGA. DNA of the CDR3: TGTGCCAGCAGCCCTGACGTTAACTATGGCTACACCTTC. Its protein is CASSPDVNYGYTF.

V is TRBV20-1 and J is TRBJ2-7, with 14 bases lining up with TRBD2. Germline V gene lookup returns CDR1 DFQATT and CDR2 SNEGSKA (reference sequence). The CDR3 sequence is 16 residues long. The J segment lost 4 bases and the V segment lost 3 bases, leaving 8 bases of the junction unmatched. The CDR3: CSASITGTSGSYEQYF. CDR3 nucleotides: TGCAGTGCTAGCATAACCGGGACTAGCGGGAGTTACGAGCAGTACTTC.

The chain couples TRBV27 to TRBJ1-1; tentatively, D is TRBD1 (6 bases). The CDR3 spans 14 residues. Looked up from germline, CDR1 is MNHEY and CDR2 is SMNVEV (reference sequence). V shed 3 bases and J shed 5 bases, with 13 bases lying between them. The CDR3 coding sequence is TGTGCCAGCAGTTTGGGGGGCCCGGGGACTGAAGCTTTCTTT. Translating it yields CASSLGGPGTEAFF.

This clone has at least ten counts. Other DNA sequences in the sample encode the same CDR3. This rearrangement joins TRBV5-4 to TRBJ2-5; D could derive from TRBD1 or TRBD2 (7 bases each). This CDR3 is built from 17 residues. Trimming took 4 bases from V and 5 from J, leaving 24 bases between them. Germline CDR1 reads SGHNT; CDR2 reads YYREEE (reference sequence). The CDR3 loop is CASSLLQGGTSMETQYF. In nucleotides, the CDR3 is TGTGCCAGCAGCCTCCTGCAGGGGGGGACCTCGATGGAGACCCAGTACTTC. The full variable domain, its missing parts supplied by reference TRBV5-4 and TRBJ2-5, is ETGVTQSPTHLIKTRGQQVTLRCSSQSGHNTVSWYQQALGQGPQFIFQYYREEENGRGNFPPRFSGLQFPNYSSELNVNALELDDSALYLCASSLLQGGTSMETQYFGPGTRLLVL.

The CDR3 here is CASSILRTSGSTYEQYF. As DNA, the CDR3 is TGTGCCAGCAGCATCCTCAGGACTAGCGGGAGCACCTACGAGCAGTACTTC. The chain uses TRBV11-2 and TRBJ2-7, with 13 bases aligning to TRBD2. The junction had 9 bases not matched to a gene; V was cut back by 5 bases and J by 2 bases. This CDR3 is 17 amino acids long. CDR1 and CDR2 from the germline V gene are SGHAT and FQNNGV.

This clone has just a few counts. The J gene is TRBJ1-1, the V gene TRBV27; 8 bases are shared with TRBD1. Germline-derived CDR1 and CDR2 are MNHEY and SMNVEV (reference sequence). Trimming cost V 2 bases and J 5 bases; bases outside gene matches: 7. The CDR3 consists of 15 residues. In DNA, the CDR3 is TGTGCCAGCAGTTTAGCCCCGACAGGGGCGACTGAAGCTTTCTTT. This codes for CASSLAPTGATEAFF.

This clone was recorded a few times. One end of the junction fails to match germline, which may point to a read error. J is TRBJ2-3 and V is TRBV6-5; D might be TRBD1 (6 bases). CDR1 and CDR2 (germline): MNHEY, SVGAGI. The CDR3 consists of 14 residues. The DNA for the CDR3 is TGTGTCAGCAGTTCACAGGGAATCACAGATACGCAGTATTTT. Its protein product is CVSSSQGITDTQYF.

The table lists this clone with a few counts. The gene calls are TRBV7-9 and TRBJ2-7; 8 bases agree with TRBD1. Germline values: CDR1 SEHNR, CDR2 FQNEAQ (reference sequence). The CDR3 length is 14 residues. Unmatched junction bases numbered 9, after V lost 5 bases and J lost 6 bases. CDR3: CASSTWTGLSEQYF. The CDR3 DNA follows: TGTGCCAGCAGCACTTGGACAGGGTTGAGCGAGCAGTACTTC.

Details on this clone: The junction differs from germline at one of its ends, possibly a read error. This chain joins TRBV10-2 and TRBJ2-7, with a tentative D call TRBD1 (6 bases). Germline loops: CDR1 WSHSY, CDR2 SAAADI. The length of the CDR3 is 13 residues. The CDR3 DNA sequence: TGCTCCAGCAGACCCCCAGGGGTCTACGAGCAGTACTTC. Protein product: CSSRPPGVYEQYF.

Many counts were recorded for this clone. The V call is TRBV9, the J call TRBJ2-7, with 14 bases matching TRBD2. Losses at the gene ends were 2 bases for V and 2 bases for J; bases not matched to a gene: 6. Looked up from germline, CDR1 is SGDLS and CDR2 is YYNGEE. The CDR3 is 17 residues long. Here the CDR3 reads CASSVDGTSGGTYEQYV. For the CDR3, the DNA is TGTGCCAGCAGCGTCGACGGGACTAGCGGGGGTACCTACGAGCAGTACGTC.